This T cell receptor (beta chain) was recovered during a study of cytomegalovirus exposure and HLA in healthy donors listed by TCRdb under 2017. In terms of the full investigation: According to an earlier analysis of a few hundred of the donors, some 180 million T cells yielded 95 million to 140 million unique TCR beta sequences and around 300 Gb of sequence data. An early release that covered roughly 600 HLA-typed donors contained about 300 gigabases of sequencing data and around 85 million unique TCR sequences. The genetic ancestry cluster associated with self-reported Caucasian donors included 70% to 85% of the roughly 360 genotyped donors. The study aimed to test whether signatures of past pathogen exposure could be identified by cataloging public T cell receptors. The T cell repertoires of 700 or so subjects were profiled by immunosequencing and related to cytomegalovirus serostatus. A separate validation cohort of about 110 different subjects was used in addition to the approximately 640-subject first cohort. The study combined high-throughput TCR immunosequencing, statistical association of individual TCRs with disease status, and machine learning to predict cytomegalovirus infection status. In a later analysis, previously published TCR beta repertoires from roughly 710 donors were re-analyzed and high-resolution HLA genotyping was added so that TCR occurrence patterns could be studied. Rather than using new phenotypic data, the later analysis identified candidate immune exposures from TCR beta sequences and from how often those sequences occurred across donors. An earlier analysis of 587 of the donors used high-throughput TCR beta sequencing to judge whether each TCR beta V gene segment behaved as functional or pseudogenic. Donor age, sex, ethnicity and CMV serostatus were collected together with the repertoire data. A later genetic analysis used genome-wide SNP genotypes for about 55% of the 666 donors, treating that subset as a discovery cohort. Every discovery cohort repertoire had been produced on one sequencing platform. HLA typing included class I and class II loci at four-digit resolution. Typing coverage varied by locus: about 629-630 donors for A, B, C, DRB1 and DQB1; roughly 560 for DQA1; about 570 for DPA1; more than 450 for DPB1. Four to six DR-DQ haplotypes were handled as single units for association and clustering because linkage in the cohort was strong. Among approximately 370 genotyped donors of the cohort, an average of roughly 230,000 unique TCR beta nucleotide sequences was sequenced per donor, of which roughly 18% were non-productive. Beyond this particular receptor, the publication reports: When HLA alleles, especially DR and DQ, strongly co-occurred, attributing TCR associations to individual alleles was difficult. According to a later analysis, most CMV-associated TCR beta chains appeared to be HLA-restricted, and the HLA associations seemed to be driven largely by CMV exposure. In an earlier analysis of around 500 of the donors, most TCR beta V segments appeared in productive rearrangements about 90% or about 30% of the time, broadly matching IMGT annotations. A later analysis found that HLA-associated TCR beta chains were more clonally expanded and had lower generation probabilities than equally common non-associated chains. The earlier analysis of 587 of the donors excluded over 15 rarely observed V segments, including chromosome 9 orphons, because counts were too low. Immune exposure information for the cohort was limited to CMV serostatus. A cluster of highly shared sequence variants was judged likely to represent a technical artifact of the sequencing pipeline. According to the authors, the approach could potentially be generalized to other disease states and immunological phenotypes. Most TCR sequences were seen in very few donors, while some public TCRs were found in many individuals. According to a later genetic analysis, donors in an Asian-associated ancestry cluster had fewer N-insertions in productive TCRs than the roughly 700-donor mean. A further reported finding was that TCR beta sequences accurately predicted the HLA-A and HLA-B alleles for most subjects in the first cohort. A later analysis found that TCR association rates varied across HLA loci, with DRB1 alleles showing the most associated TCRs and HLA-C alleles the fewest. A total of about 150 TCR beta chains were listed by the study as associated with cytomegalovirus. At a false discovery rate of 0.05, a later analysis linked 16,951 TCR beta sequences to specific HLA alleles. This cohort had only TCR beta chains sequenced, and the lack of alpha or paired-chain data limited which features could be detected. Because some donors lacked HLA typing at each locus, the association tests relied only on the typed subset. Three of the identified cytomegalovirus-associated TCR beta chains were confirmed in vitro to be specific for cytomegalovirus antigens. Correlated functional status among segregating V segments might reflect linkage disequilibrium, but an unknown experimental factor could not be ruled out. Presence/absence analyses assumed roughly uniform sequencing depth across donors, an assumption that may not hold. Several of the top co-occurrence clusters appeared to be linked to parvovirus B19, influenza, CMV and Epstein-Barr virus, according to a later analysis. Some IMGT-functional V segments, including TRBV6-2 and TRBV6-3, could not be told apart with the 87-base-pair reads, so those segments were excluded. V-gene and J-gene trimming of TCR beta chains was associated with a missense DCLRE1C variant in a later genetic analysis, and the association was replicated in an independent cohort. In both the original and validation cohorts, the classifier was reported to diagnose cytomegalovirus status with high specificity and sensitivity.

In total, roughly 670 healthy bone marrow donors made up the cohort. All cohort members were sampled while nominally healthy, although unrecorded immune exposures were likely present. The donor was CMV seropositive and belonged to the group of 270 or so seropositive cohort members. A peripheral blood sample was provided by each donor, and peripheral blood mononuclear cells were used for TCR beta sequencing. Genomic DNA extraction from the blood cell samples was performed with the Qiagen DNeasy Blood Extraction Kit. On this clone itself: Its binding antigen is unknown.

The library relied on the immunoSEQ multiplex PCR assay. For the multiplex PCR, a mixture combining 60 forward primers for TCR Vbeta segments and 13 reverse primers for TCR Jbeta segments was used. The CDR3 region of rearranged TCR beta genes was amplified from genomic DNA by a multiplex PCR assay. On the Illumina HiSeq System, the amplified TCR beta libraries were sequenced as 87-base-pair reads. The source study handled its data this way. A later analysis tallied 75 million to 95 million unique TCR beta chains across the 666 repertoires, and roughly 11 million of those chains were shared by two or more donors. Raw reads were error-corrected and collapsed into unique sequences by a nearest-neighbor algorithm in which closely related sequences were merged to remove PCR and sequencing errors. To assign V, D and J gene segments, CDR3 sequences were aligned to IMGT reference sequences. Each retained sequence needed at least a six-nucleotide match to both a V gene segment and a J gene segment. A rearrangement counted as productive if the CDR3 had no stop codons and remained in frame with V and J, and every other rearrangement counted as non-productive. CDR3 was defined according to IMGT convention as the region running from the second conserved V-encoded cysteine to the conserved J-encoded phenylalanine. The earlier analysis of some 550 of the donors excluded any sequence lacking an unambiguous match to a single V gene segment. In an earlier analysis of several hundred of the donors, a V segment was called functional when productive rearrangements were above 56.7%, and segregating when the standard deviation between donors exceeded 5%. A statistical classification framework was developed to diagnose cytomegalovirus status using the catalog of TCR beta chain sequences. V and J gene assignment, in a later analysis, came from comparing TCR nucleotide sequences with IMGT/GENE-DB human TR gene sequences. A later analysis assigned CDR3 sequences and most-parsimonious VDJ recombination scenarios with the TCRdist pipeline. A later analysis defined each TCR beta chain by its CDR3 amino acid sequence plus V-gene family, and excluded reads lacking a unique V-gene family. To address suspected cross-contamination and a sequencing artifact, a later analysis removed approximately 600 highly shared, low-generation-probability nucleotide sequences. In a later analysis, a clonal expansion index was calculated for each public chain from normalized within-repertoire ranks of inferred template counts. Generation probabilities in a later analysis came from a VDJ recombination model fitted to out-of-frame rearrangements, and those results were checked against IGoR. A later analysis scored TCR-TCR, TCR-HLA and TCR-CMV co-occurrence with hypergeometric tests, applying a repertoire-size bias correction to TCR pairs. False discovery rates were estimated in a later analysis by permuting HLA or CMV assignments 20 times. In a later analysis, co-occurring TCRs were grouped using DBSCAN, and TCRdist sequence similarity was added for clustering within HLA-allele-positive subsets. Co-occurrence clustering excluded repertoires with fewer than 30,000 or more than 120,000 public chains, plus five with anomalous nucleotide sharing. Imported from immuneACCESS, the table was reduced by TCRdb to in-frame sequences with V and J called. These copies leave out some clones; in studies compared against another copy, an unresolved V gene accounts for under half, and the cause of the remainder is not known. From that table come the V and J calls and clone size; the DNA was used to work out D and trimming. This specimen's table enumerates 150,000 to 200,000 clones. Approximately 0.82% of the sample lies in the top ten.

V loses 0 bases of germline sequence and J loses 2 bases, and the interval between the two ends is 9 bases. Based on the germline V gene (reference sequence), the CDR1 and CDR2 sequences are GTSNPN and SVGIG. The CDR3 goes from the cysteine to the phenylalanine over 14 residues. CDR3 DNA only is kept here, 42 bases in frame from base 1. Sequencing was performed on PBMCs. The clonotype originates from a woman younger than 35 in good health and CMV-seropositive. Recombination joined TRBV30 with TRBJ2-3; the D gene is perhaps TRBD2, on 5 matching bases. This receptor has the CDR3 CAWSVGLTTDTQYF. The DNA is as follows: TGTGCCTGGAGTGTAGGACTCACCACAGATACGCAGTATTTT. The CDR3, completed at both ends by the reference TRBV30 and TRBJ2-3 genes, gives the full variable domain SQTIHQWPATLVQPVGSPLSLECTVEGTSNPNLYWYRQAAGRGLQLLFYSVGIGQISSEVPQNLSASRPQDRQFILSSKKLLLSDSGFYLCAWSVGLTTDTQYFGPGTRLTVL.